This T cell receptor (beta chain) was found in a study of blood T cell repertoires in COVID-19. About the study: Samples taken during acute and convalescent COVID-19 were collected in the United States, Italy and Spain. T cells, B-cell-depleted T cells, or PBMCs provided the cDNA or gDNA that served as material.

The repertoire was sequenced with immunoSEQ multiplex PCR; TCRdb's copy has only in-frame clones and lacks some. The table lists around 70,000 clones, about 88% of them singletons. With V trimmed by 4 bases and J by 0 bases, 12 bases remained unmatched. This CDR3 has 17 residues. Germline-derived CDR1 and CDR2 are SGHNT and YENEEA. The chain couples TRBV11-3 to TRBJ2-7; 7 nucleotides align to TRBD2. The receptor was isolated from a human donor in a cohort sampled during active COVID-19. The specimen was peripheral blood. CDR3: CASSSDPRDYSSYEQYF. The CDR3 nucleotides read TGTGCCAGCAGCTCCGACCCCCGGGACTACAGCTCCTACGAGCAGTACTTC.